The present entry profiles one TCR beta chain with its context. CDR1 and CDR2 from the germline V gene are SGHAT and FQDESV (reference sequence). V was clipped by 3 bases and J by 0 bases; unmatched bases: 2. CDR3 length: 15 amino acids. This entry is derived from a study of blood T cell repertoires in COVID-19. Authors' processing steps: Amplification from reference gene primers served as the basis for estimated nucleated cell counts. Using immunoSEQ multiplex PCR, the repertoire was profiled, and TCRdb retains in-frame clones only, with some absent. V, J and clone size are taken as reported in that table, and D and trimming were inferred from the DNA itself. This table has roughly 300,000 clones, around 87% appearing once.

The TCR originated in a woman in her twenties or thirties who had recovered from COVID-19. The chain joins TRBV11-1 to TRBJ1-3; 7 bases are a match to TRBD1. The sample comprised PBMCs or T cells enriched from blood (not recorded which). The CDR3 loop reads CASSFTGVSGNTIYF. The CDR3 region has the DNA TGTGCCAGCAGCTTCACAGGGGTCTCTGGAAACACCATATATTTT.